These T cell receptor beta chains were read from a single sample in a study of beta chain features in type 1 diabetes. Profiling relied on immunoSEQ multiplex PCR, and the TCRdb table lists in-frame clones only, not all of them. The repertoire holds some 700,000 clones, with roughly 13% as singletons. The specimen sequenced was naive CD4+ T cells from blood. The receptors here all came from a man aged 18 to 35 with type 1 diabetes. Both conserved end residues are part of each CDR3. D genes are given only for firm matches. Clone sizes are given selectively: once, few, many, or a class where the clone is expanded.

v_gene: TRBV2
j_gene: TRBJ1-2
d_gene: NA
abundance: NA
CDR3nt: TGTGCCACCCGTGGGGACTATGGCTACACCTTC
CDR3aa: CATRGDYGYTF

v_gene: TRBV27
j_gene: TRBJ2-3
d_gene: TRBD2
abundance: few
CDR3nt: TGTGCCAGCAGTTCCACTAGCGGGGCTATAGATACGCAGTATTTT
CDR3aa: CASSSTSGAIDTQYF

v_gene: TRBV9
j_gene: TRBJ1-6
d_gene: TRBD1
abundance: few
CDR3nt: TGTGCCAGCAGCCCAGGGACAGGGTATAATTCACCCCTCCACTTT
CDR3aa: CASSPGTGYNSPLHF

v_gene: TRBV9
j_gene: TRBJ2-1
d_gene: NA
abundance: few
CDR3nt: TGTGCCAGCAGCCCCCGCCTAGCGAGCAATGAGCAGTTCTTC
CDR3aa: CASSPRLASNEQFF

v_gene: TRBV7-9
j_gene: TRBJ1-2
d_gene: NA
abundance: few
CDR3nt: TGTGCCAGCAGCTTAGGAACAGCACCTCTCTATGGCTACACCTTC
CDR3aa: CASSLGTAPLYGYTF

v_gene: TRBV25-1
j_gene: TRBJ2-7
d_gene: NA
abundance: few
CDR3nt: TGTGCCAGCAGTGATCCCTACGAGCAGTACTTC
CDR3aa: CASSDPYEQYF

v_gene: TRBV5-1
j_gene: TRBJ2-1
d_gene: NA
abundance: NA
CDR3nt: TGCGCCAGCTCACAGGGTTTAAACAATGAGCAGTTCTTC
CDR3aa: CASSQGLNNEQFF

v_gene: TRBV7-9
j_gene: TRBJ1-2
d_gene: NA
abundance: few
CDR3nt: TGTGCCAGCAGCGTAATGTTGGTTACGGCGGACTATGGCTACACCTTC
CDR3aa: CASSVMLVTADYGYTF

v_gene: TRBV19
j_gene: TRBJ2-7
d_gene: NA
abundance: few
CDR3nt: TGTGCCAGTAGTCCAAGGACTTTCCAATACGAGCAGTACTTC
CDR3aa: CASSPRTFQYEQYF

v_gene: TRBV2
j_gene: TRBJ2-5
d_gene: NA
abundance: NA
CDR3nt: TGTGCCAGCAGTGCGAATCCAGGGTTTCGGGAGACCCAGTACTTC
CDR3aa: CASSANPGFRETQYF

v_gene: TRBV5-1
j_gene: TRBJ2-5
d_gene: TRBD1
abundance: NA
CDR3nt: TGCGCCAGCAGCCTTGGACAGGGTCTAAAGACCCAGTACTTC
CDR3aa: CASSLGQGLKTQYF

v_gene: TRBV9
j_gene: TRBJ2-5
d_gene: NA
abundance: few
CDR3nt: TGTGCCAGCAGCGTACAACCGGGACGACAAGAGACCCAGTACTTC
CDR3aa: CASSVQPGRQETQYF

v_gene: TRBV6-1
j_gene: TRBJ2-5
d_gene: NA
abundance: NA
CDR3nt: TGTGCCAGCCGACCCCCCGGGCCCACGACCCAGTACTTC
CDR3aa: CASRPPGPTTQYF

v_gene: TRBV7-3
j_gene: TRBJ2-1
d_gene: TRBD2
abundance: few
CDR3nt: TGTGCCAGCAGCTTAATGGGAGGGGCGGACAATGAGCAGTTCTTC
CDR3aa: CASSLMGGADNEQFF

v_gene: TRBV5-1
j_gene: TRBJ2-1
d_gene: NA
abundance: NA
CDR3nt: TGCGCCAGCAGCTTGGTGCAAAACTCCTACAATGAGCAGTTCTTC
CDR3aa: CASSLVQNSYNEQFF

v_gene: TRBV5-8
j_gene: TRBJ2-3
d_gene: TRBD1
abundance: few
CDR3nt: TGTGCCAGCAGCCCGGGACAGGGAGCTACAGATACGCAGTATTTT
CDR3aa: CASSPGQGATDTQYF

v_gene: TRBV19
j_gene: TRBJ2-2
d_gene: NA
abundance: NA
CDR3nt: TGTGCCAGTAGAGGGGCCGGGGAGCTGTTTTTT
CDR3aa: CASRGAGELFF

v_gene: TRBV30
j_gene: TRBJ1-6
d_gene: NA
abundance: NA
CDR3nt: TGTGCCTGGAGTAACCTCAGGTCACCCCTCCACTTT
CDR3aa: CAWSNLRSPLHF

v_gene: TRBV5-1
j_gene: TRBJ2-3
d_gene: TRBD2
abundance: NA
CDR3nt: TGCGCCAGCCGGCTCTTAACTAGCGGGGGTAGCACAGATACGCAGTATTTT
CDR3aa: CASRLLTSGGSTDTQYF

v_gene: TRBV13
j_gene: TRBJ2-7
d_gene: TRBD1
abundance: NA
CDR3nt: TGTGCCAGCAGTAGGACAGGGGCCGAGCAGTACTTC
CDR3aa: CASSRTGAEQYF

v_gene: TRBV1
j_gene: TRBJ2-7
d_gene: NA
abundance: NA
CDR3nt: TGCACCAGCAGCCAAGATTTGGACATCTTCGACGAGCAGTACTTC
CDR3aa: CTSSQDLDIFDEQYF

v_gene: TRBV28
j_gene: TRBJ1-2
d_gene: NA
abundance: few
CDR3nt: TGTGCCAGCAGCGGGGGTAACTATGGCTACACCTTC
CDR3aa: CASSGGNYGYTF

v_gene: TRBV6-6
j_gene: TRBJ2-7
d_gene: NA
abundance: NA
CDR3nt: TGTGCCAGCAGTTCCCCCAAAACCTACGAGCAGTACTTC
CDR3aa: CASSSPKTYEQYF

v_gene: TRBV5-1
j_gene: TRBJ2-7
d_gene: NA
abundance: NA
CDR3nt: TGCGCCAGCAGCCCAGGGACCGGTGGAACCTACGAGCAGTACTTC
CDR3aa: CASSPGTGGTYEQYF

v_gene: TRBV6-1
j_gene: TRBJ2-5
d_gene: TRBD2
abundance: NA
CDR3nt: TGTGCCAGCACCCGACCGGGACTAGCGAGGGAGACCCAGTACTTC
CDR3aa: CASTRPGLARETQYF

v_gene: TRBV12-5
j_gene: TRBJ2-3
d_gene: TRBD1
abundance: few
CDR3nt: TGTGCTAGTGGTTTGATTCTGACAGGGCGCACAGATACGCAGTATTTT
CDR3aa: CASGLILTGRTDTQYF

v_gene: TRBV9
j_gene: TRBJ1-2
d_gene: TRBD1
abundance: NA
CDR3nt: TGTGCCAGCAGCGTAGAAGGACAGGGTTATGGCTACACCTTC
CDR3aa: CASSVEGQGYGYTF

v_gene: TRBV4-2
j_gene: TRBJ1-1
d_gene: NA
abundance: NA
CDR3nt: TGTGCCAGCAGCCAAGGGTTCGGGGCGAACACTGAAGCTTTCTTT
CDR3aa: CASSQGFGANTEAFF

v_gene: TRBV5-1
j_gene: TRBJ1-2
d_gene: TRBD1
abundance: few
CDR3nt: TGCGCCAGCAGCTCCGGGACAGGGTTAGGCTATGGCTACACCTTC
CDR3aa: CASSSGTGLGYGYTF

v_gene: TRBV20-1
j_gene: TRBJ2-1
d_gene: NA
abundance: NA
CDR3nt: TGCAGTGTTACGGGGAATGAGCAGTTCTTC
CDR3aa: CSVTGNEQFF